This T cell receptor beta chain was captured by sequencing in a study of cytomegalovirus exposure and HLA in healthy donors. The overall study: About 85 million unique TCRs from HLA-typed donors were held in an early release of data.

Findings and limits, study-wide: Some segments of the V type, notably TRBV6-2 and TRBV6-3, were excluded as indistinguishable. Most likely, a cluster of highly shared sequence variants arose as a sequencing artifact.

This clone was seen a handful of times. The antigen remains unidentified. The PCR made use of 60 Vbeta and 13 Jbeta primers. Assay used: immunoSEQ multiplex PCR; TCRdb lists only in-frame clones, some missing. The sample includes about 80,000 clones, over 60% seen only once; the top ten take about 4.7%. V lost 1 base to trimming and J lost 12 bases, with 13 bases between them. Germline loops: CDR1 SNHLY, CDR2 FYNNEI. The CDR3 extends over 12 amino acids. The sample taken for sequencing was PBMCs. The chain couples TRBV2 to TRBJ2-7; no reliable D call. This receptor was obtained from a male donor in good health and CMV-seropositive. The CDR3 reads CASSEGGGTRYF. The CDR3 nucleotides are TGTGCCAGCAGTGAAGGAGGCGGAACTCGGTACTTC.